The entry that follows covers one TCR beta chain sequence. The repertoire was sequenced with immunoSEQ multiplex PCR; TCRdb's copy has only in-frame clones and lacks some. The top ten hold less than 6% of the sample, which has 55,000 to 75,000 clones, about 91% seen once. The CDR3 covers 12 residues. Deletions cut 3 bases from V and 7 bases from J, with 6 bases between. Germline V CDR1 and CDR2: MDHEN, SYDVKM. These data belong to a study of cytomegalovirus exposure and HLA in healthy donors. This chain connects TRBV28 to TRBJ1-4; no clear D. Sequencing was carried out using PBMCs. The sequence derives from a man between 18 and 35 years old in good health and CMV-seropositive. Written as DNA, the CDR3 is TGTGCCAGCAGTTTGCGGGTTGAAAAACTGTTTTTT. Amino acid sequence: CASSLRVEKLFF.